This T cell receptor (beta chain) appears in the sequencing data of a study of blood T cell repertoires in COVID-19. In the original workflow: Using reference gene primer amplification, nucleated cell counts were estimated. Data came from immunoSEQ multiplex PCR; TCRdb stores just in-frame clones and leaves some out. That table gives V, J and clone size, and the DNA gave D and trimming. The sample yields about 34,000 clones, roughly 80% seen once. The receptor was derived from an older man with COVID-19, enrolled during active disease. The sequencing input was peripheral blood.

The CDR3 DNA is TGTGCCAGCTCACTAGCGGGAGGGGCGAGCTCCTACGAGCAGTACTTC. Amino acid sequence: CASSLAGGASSYEQYF. The V and J genes are TRBV18 and TRBJ2-7, with 11 bases that match TRBD2. CDR3 length: 16 residues. V lost 4 bases to trimming and J lost 0 bases; unmatched junction nucleotides: 5. CDR1 is KGHSH and CDR2 is LQKENI in the germline V gene.